The sequence of this TCR beta chain was determined in a study of tumor-infiltrating lymphocytes in oesophageal squamous cell carcinoma. TCRdb recomputed calls from the PCR reads with MiXCR, one row per CDR3 protein. Among 16,000 or so distinct CDR3 sequences listed, about 45% were seen once. This clonotype was recorded a few times. Germline CDR1 is SGHTA and CDR2 is FQGNSA. After removal of 1 base from V and 5 bases from J, the junction contained 5 bases not matched to a gene. CDR3 size: 15 residues. This sequence was found in a male donor with esophageal squamous cell carcinoma. The chain carries TRBV7-2 and TRBJ2-3; 8 positions match TRBD2. The sequenced sample was esophageal tumor tissue. The DNA of the CDR3 is TGTGCCAGCAGCTTAGACGGGAGGGGGGTAGATACGCAGTATTTT. Translation: CASSLDGRGVDTQYF.